The 22 T cell receptor beta chains in this list originate from one sample, sequenced in a study of blood T cell repertoires in COVID-19. Sequencing was performed with immunoSEQ multiplex PCR; in TCRdb, only in-frame clones are kept and a portion is missing. Counted here are approximately 330,000 clones, 80% to 90% occurring once; the ten biggest clones make up around 10%. Sample: peripheral blood. The receptors come from a man in his thirties or forties with COVID-19, enrolled during active disease.

The chain employs TRBV6-5 and TRBJ2-1; 8 bases agree with TRBD1. V was pared by 8 bases and J by 4 bases, with 7 bases of the junction left unmatched. CDR1 MNHEY and CDR2 SVGAGI come from the germline V gene. There are 14 residues in the CDR3. The CDR3 protein is CASGQGAGYNEQFF. The CDR3 nucleotides read TGTGCCAGCGGCCAGGGGGCGGGGTACAATGAGCAGTTCTTC.

This chain joins TRBV7-2 and TRBJ2-7; the match to TRBD2 covers 8 bases. V trimming: 1 base; J trimming: 6 bases; junction bases outside the gene matches: 5. The CDR3 sequence is 14 residues long. Germline V gene lookup returns CDR1 SGHTA and CDR2 FQGNSA. CDR3 residues: CASSLGSGGSEQYF. In nucleotides, the CDR3 is TGTGCCAGCAGCTTAGGGTCGGGAGGGAGCGAGCAGTACTTC.

The CDR3 protein is CASSLVDGGGTQYF. As DNA, the CDR3 is TGCGCCAGCAGCTTGGTGGACGGCGGAGGGACCCAGTACTTC. This chain uses TRBV5-1 with TRBJ2-5, with D possibly being TRBD2 (5 bases). V was clipped by 0 bases and J by 7 bases, with 13 bases between them. The germline V gene encodes CDR1 SGHRS and CDR2 YFSETQ. The CDR3 length is 14 residues.

V usage is TRBV7-9 and J usage is TRBJ2-1; 12 nucleotides line up with TRBD2. Germline V gene data show CDR1 as SEHNR and CDR2 as FQNEAQ (reference sequence). Trimming at V came to 3 bases and at J to 2 bases, leaving 5 bases not matched to a gene. The CDR3 loop spans 17 amino acids. CDR3 in DNA: TGTGCCAGCAGCTTCCCCACTAGCGGGGGGACCTACAATGAGCAGTTCTTC. Translated, it gives CASSFPTSGGTYNEQFF.

The chain couples TRBV11-3 to TRBJ2-2; the D gene is possibly TRBD1 (6 bases). This CDR3 has 16 amino acids. Trimming took off 1 base at V and 1 base at J, with 10 bases between the two ends. Germline V gives CDR1 SGHNT, CDR2 YENEEA. The CDR3 region is CASSLGRGWNTGELFF. In nucleotides, the CDR3 is TGTGCCAGCAGCTTAGGAAGGGGGTGGAACACCGGGGAGCTGTTTTTT.

The chain employs TRBV7-8 and TRBJ1-5; TRBD1 matches at 8 bases. From germline, CDR1 is SGHVS and CDR2 FQNEAQ. This CDR3 spans 16 amino acids. V was clipped by 2 bases and J by 7 bases; unmatched bases: 10. The CDR3 spells CASSLRSDRVGQPQHF. The CDR3 DNA follows: TGTGCCAGCAGCTTAAGGTCGGACAGGGTTGGGCAGCCCCAGCATTTT.

The V gene is TRBV27, the J gene TRBJ2-7; 7 bases map to TRBD1. The V and J ends lost 3 bases and 3 bases, in that order; junction bases with no gene match: 5. This CDR3 contains 14 residues. Per germline, CDR1 MNHEY and CDR2 SMNVEV (reference sequence). The CDR3 region is CASSLVGGIYEQYF. CDR3 DNA sequence: TGTGCCAGCAGTTTGGTAGGGGGCATCTACGAGCAGTACTTC.

This clone was recorded a few times. The chain is built from TRBV19 and TRBJ1-1; D uncertain. This CDR3 spans 12 amino acids. The germline gives CDR1 LNHDA, CDR2 SQIVND (reference sequence). Trimming took off 9 bases at V and 4 bases at J, with 12 bases between the two ends. In DNA form, the CDR3 reads TGTGCCAGCGCAGAGGGCGGCACTGAAGCTTTCTTT. It encodes CASAEGGTEAFF.

The rearrangement uses TRBV6-5 and TRBJ2-5, with D possibly being TRBD1 (5 bases). This CDR3 has 15 amino acids. Trimming removed 2 bases at V and 2 bases at J, with 12 bases between. Germline lookup yields CDR1 MNHEY and CDR2 SVGAGI. The CDR3 DNA sequence: TGTGCCAGCAGTTACAAGGGGAAAGGACAAGAGACCCAGTACTTC. This codes for CASSYKGKGQETQYF.

The V and J genes are TRBV10-3 and TRBJ1-1; no clear D gene. Germline-derived CDR1 and CDR2 are ENHRY and SYGVKD. Trimming removed 5 bases at V and 1 base at J, with 5 bases between. This CDR3 contains 12 residues. The DNA of the CDR3 is TGTGCCATCAGTCGGGGGAACACTGAAGCTTTCTTT. Its protein is CAISRGNTEAFF.

This clone was counted only a few times. The chain uses TRBV27 and TRBJ2-5; TRBD1 matches 10 bases. This CDR3 has 18 amino acids. Germline assignment: CDR1 MNHEY and CDR2 SMNVEV (reference sequence). With 4 bases clipped from V and 7 bases from J, the junction kept 18 bases outside the gene matches. CDR3 coding DNA: TGTGCCAGCAGTTGGCTCTATACTGGGACAGGGGAAAGGGGGACCCAGTACTTC. It yields the protein CASSWLYTGTGERGTQYF.

V gene TRBV18 combines with J gene TRBJ1-3; D gene uncertain. Germline V gene sequence: CDR1 KGHSH, CDR2 LQKENI. Trimming took 2 bases from V and 4 from J, leaving 15 bases between them. CDR3 length: 16 residues. The chain's CDR3 is CASSPSVVSSGNTIYF. The CDR3 nucleotides are TGTGCCAGCTCACCATCGGTCGTCTCATCGGGAAACACCATATATTTT.

J is TRBJ2-4 and V is TRBV19; D perhaps matches TRBD1 (5 bases). V was clipped by 2 bases and J by 9 bases, with 8 bases between them. The CDR3 extends over 12 amino acids. Germline V gives CDR1 LNHDA, CDR2 SQIVND (reference sequence). DNA for the CDR3: TGTGCCAGTAGTATAAGTCAGGGCATTCAGTACTTC. It specifies CASSISQGIQYF.

In its sample, this clone was seen a few times. The chain couples TRBV9 to TRBJ2-7, with 8 nucleotides matching TRBD1. The germline CDR1 and CDR2 sequences are SGDLS and YYNGEE. This CDR3 is built from 15 residues. J was trimmed by 1 base and V by 7 bases; bases with no gene match: 10. The CDR3 reads CASSPRGQASYEQYF. The CDR3 DNA reads TGTGCCAGCTCCCCCCGGGGACAGGCTTCCTACGAGCAGTACTTC.

The chain links TRBV9 to TRBJ1-4; D ambiguous. CDR1 is SGDLS, CDR2 YYNGEE, per germline. The CDR3 extends over 15 amino acids. V was pared by 0 bases and J by 9 bases, with 15 bases between. CDR3 amino acids: CASSVAGSPVQKLFF. CDR3 bases: TGTGCCAGCAGCGTAGCGGGATCCCCGGTGCAAAAACTGTTTTTT.

CDR3 loop: CASSELQGLHF. DNA for the CDR3: TGTGCCAGCAGTGAACTGCAGGGTCTCCACTTT. This rearrangement joins TRBV6-1 to TRBJ1-6; a possible D gene is TRBD1 (5 bases). The length of the CDR3 is 11 residues. Germline CDR1 MNHNS, CDR2 SASEGT. Trimming cost V 2 bases and J 16 bases, with 9 bases left between them.

V is TRBV9 and J is TRBJ2-5, with D possibly TRBD2 on 5 matching bases. The germline V gene has CDR1 SGDLS and CDR2 YYNGEE. The CDR3 is 13 residues long. The germline V and J ends were trimmed by 3 bases and 5 bases, with 11 bases remaining between them. The CDR3 DNA sequence: TGTGCCAGCAGCGGGACTGCCTGGGAGACCCAGTACTTC. It specifies CASSGTAWETQYF.

The chain joins TRBV5-1 to TRBJ1-2, with unresolved D. V was cut by 1 base and J by 4 bases, with 17 bases left in between. The CDR3 is 16 residues long. Germline loops: CDR1 SGHRS, CDR2 YFSETQ. The CDR3 region is CASSLLGGIQSYGYTF. As DNA, the CDR3 is TGCGCCAGCAGCTTGCTTGGCGGGATACAGTCCTATGGCTACACCTTC.

The sample holds a few counts of this clone. The chain recombines TRBV28 with TRBJ2-5; D is unresolved. V lost 3 bases and J lost 5, with 4 bases in between. Germline values: CDR1 MDHEN, CDR2 SYDVKM. CDR3 length: 11 amino acids. The CDR3 sequence: CASSFEETQYF. Here the CDR3 DNA reads TGTGCCAGCAGTTTCGAGGAGACCCAGTACTTC.

This chain uses TRBV28 with TRBJ2-3; 8 positions agree with TRBD1. This CDR3 has 13 amino acids. Unmatched junction bases numbered 4, after V lost 8 bases and J lost 3 bases. The V gene's germline CDR1 is MDHEN and CDR2 SYDVKM. DNA for the CDR3: TGTGCCAGCCTTCGACAGGGGACAGATACGCAGTATTTT. Translated: CASLRQGTDTQYF.

This chain connects TRBV4-3 to TRBJ1-4; D not resolved. There are 16 residues in the CDR3. V was trimmed by 4 bases and J by 1 base, leaving 13 bases between them. Germline lookup yields CDR1 LGHNA and CDR2 YSLEER. The CDR3 nucleotides read TGCGCCAGCAGCCCCTTTCTCGGAGGAACTAATGAAAAACTGTTTTTT. Translation gives CASSPFLGGTNEKLFF.

V gene TRBV5-4 combines with J gene TRBJ1-2, with D perhaps TRBD1 (5 bases). Germline V lookup: CDR1 SGHNT, CDR2 YYREEE (reference sequence). The CDR3 spans 14 residues. Trimming removed 2 bases from V and 6 bases from J, with 14 bases in between. The CDR3 nucleotides read TGTGCCAGCAGCTTCACAGGCGGGGCCAATGGCTACACCTTC. Translating it yields CASSFTGGANGYTF. The full variable domain, rest sourced from reference TRBV5-4 and TRBJ1-2, is ETGVTQSPTHLIKTRGQQVTLRCSSQSGHNTVSWYQQALGQGPQFIFQYYREEENGRGNFPPRFSGLQFPNYSSELNVNALELDDSALYLCASSFTGGANGYTFGSGTRLTVV.